This TCR beta chain was captured in a study of Ad26.COV2.S vaccination and SARS-CoV-2 variants. Study information: The study gave Ad26.COV2.S intramuscularly, once or twice 56 days apart. Study observations and caveats: Non-spike TCR breadth was similar in vaccine and placebo recipients. The TCR breadth and depth analyses may have produced an underestimate of total T cell responses. Post-vaccination breadth of spike-specific CD8+ and CD4+ T cell responses was reportedly substantial.

TCRdb's table, derived via immunoSEQ multiplex PCR, lists solely in-frame clones and lacks some. The top ten hold 1.9% of the sample, which has 360,000 or so clones, around nine tenths seen once. Indicated treatment: around 19 received Ad26.COV2.S at low or high dose, single or two shots; several received placebo; per-sample allocation not given. On day 63 after the first injection, vaccine and placebo recipients gave samples. There are 13 residues in the CDR3. Turning to this clone: The antigen remains undetermined.

The specimen was peripheral blood, collected in a trial of Ad26.COV2.S vaccine versus placebo. The chain has TRBV21-1 and TRBJ2-1. TRBV21-1 is a pseudogene segment. This receptor was identified in a person between 18 and 60 years old who received the Ad26.COV2.S COVID-19 vaccine or a placebo. CDR3 sequence: CASSKIPWDEQFF. In DNA form, the CDR3 reads TGTGCCAGCAGCAAAATTCCGTGGGATGAGCAGTTCTTC.